This entry lists 27 T cell receptor beta chains sequenced from one sample in a study of human T cells and chemical hapten exposure. Each CDR3 protein gets one entry after TCRdb re-called the RACE reads with MiXCR. The sample has some 180,000 distinct CDR3 sequences, approximately 20% seen once. Regarding time point: patch test 1, 2 weeks after DPC sensitization. Treatment meaning: therapeutic diphenylcyclopropenone sensitization with weekly scalp DPC. The sequences come from whole blood, collected in connection with sensitization to the hapten diphenylcyclopropenone (DPC). The receptors shown here come from a woman aged 45-60 years with alopecia areata. Some clones in this sample may be carry-over from other donors' samples.

This clonotype was seen a handful of times. The gene calls are TRBV10-3 and TRBJ2-2; D not certain. V was cut by 2 bases and J by 2 bases, with 3 bases left in between. This CDR3 comprises 13 residues. Germline CDR1 is ENHRY and CDR2 is SYGVKD. The CDR3: CAISETNTGELFF. In DNA, the CDR3 is TGTGCCATCAGTGAGACCAACACCGGGGAGCTGTTTTTT.

A few counts support this clonotype. The genes are TRBV4-2 and TRBJ2-3; 7 bases are shared with TRBD2. This CDR3 has 17 amino acids. CDR1 LGHNA and CDR2 YNFKEQ come from the germline V gene. The ends lost 0 bases at V and 4 bases at J; junction bases unmatched: 10. The CDR3 spells CASSQDSAAGQADTQYF. As DNA, the CDR3 is TGTGCCAGCAGCCAAGATTCGGCAGCGGGGCAGGCAGATACGCAGTATTTT.

This chain connects TRBV29-1 to TRBJ1-6; 8 bases match TRBD1. Germline V gene sequence: CDR1 SQVTM, CDR2 ANQGSEA. There are 14 residues in the CDR3. The ends lost 5 bases at V and 10 bases at J; junction bases unmatched: 10. DNA of the CDR3: TGCAGCGTTCATTCAGGGGGCGCGGGGTCACCCCTCCACTTT. This sequence encodes CSVHSGGAGSPLHF.

The J gene is TRBJ2-3, the V gene TRBV2; D tentatively reads TRBD1 or TRBD2 (6 bases each). This CDR3 is 14 amino acids long. Germline CDR1 SNHLY, CDR2 FYNNEI. V shed 8 bases and J shed 0 bases, with 12 bases lying between them. CDR3 residues: CASAQGTSTDTQYF. The CDR3 nucleotides read TGTGCCAGCGCTCAGGGGACTAGCACAGATACGCAGTATTTT.

V is TRBV3-1 and J is TRBJ1-5; D call uncertain. V was pared by 1 base and J by 0 bases, with 10 bases between. The germline CDR1 and CDR2 sequences are LGHDT and YNNKEL (reference sequence). This CDR3 is 16 amino acids long. The CDR3 bases are TGTGCCAGCAGCCAAGGCGGACTTTATAGCAATCAGCCCCAGCATTTT. Protein product: CASSQGGLYSNQPQHF.

This chain connects TRBV5-1 to TRBJ1-3; D uncertain. CDR1 and CDR2 from the germline V gene are SGHRS and YFSETQ. This CDR3 is built from 17 residues. Trimming cost V 1 base and J 0 bases, with 14 bases left between them. CDR3 loop: CASSLTLNQVSGNTIYF. The CDR3 DNA is TGCGCCAGCAGCTTGACCCTGAATCAGGTCTCTGGAAACACCATATATTTT.

V and J are TRBV20-1 and TRBJ2-7; unclear D gene. The length of the CDR3 is 12 residues. Germline V gene sequence: CDR1 DFQATT, CDR2 SNEGSKA (reference sequence). Trimming shortened V by 3 bases and J by 5 bases, and 11 bases separated the two germline ends. CDR3 protein: CSARVSGDEQYF. CDR3 coding DNA: TGCAGTGCTAGGGTATCTGGGGACGAGCAGTACTTC.

In this sample, this clonotype turned up a few times. The chain employs TRBV4-2 and TRBJ2-7; 12 bases align to TRBD2. CDR1 is LGHNA, CDR2 YNFKEQ, per germline. The CDR3 covers 16 residues. The ends lost 4 bases at V and 7 bases at J; junction bases unmatched: 11. In DNA form, the CDR3 reads TGTGCCAGCAGCCCAGGACTAGCGGGACTTGGGCGGGAGCAGTACTTC. The encoded protein is CASSPGLAGLGREQYF.

The rearrangement joins TRBV5-6 to TRBJ1-1, with D unresolved. Germline V CDR1 and CDR2: SGHDT, YYEEEE. The CDR3 has 13 amino acids. Trimming removed 0 bases at V and 5 bases at J, with 8 bases between. CDR3 bases: TGTGCCAGCAGCTTGGGGGTTATTACTGAAGCTTTCTTT. This translates into CASSLGVITEAFF.

This clonotype was observed a few times. The rearrangement links TRBV7-9 to TRBJ1-2; D remains ambiguous. Trimming left V 3 bases short and J 0 bases short, with 8 bases between. The CDR3 loop spans 14 amino acids. The germline CDR1 and CDR2 sequences are SEHNR and FQNEAQ (reference sequence). The CDR3 here is CASSFGGANYGYTF. CDR3 bases: TGTGCCAGCAGCTTTGGCGGTGCTAACTATGGCTACACCTTC.

The chain uses TRBV24-1 and TRBJ2-1; D unclear. V was trimmed by 2 bases and J by 10 bases, leaving 8 bases between them. The CDR3 contains 12 residues. Germline assignment: CDR1 KGHDR and CDR2 SFDVKD. The CDR3 DNA follows: TGTGCCACCAGTGATTGGTATGACGAGCAGTTCTTC. Translation gives CATSDWYDEQFF.

The chain has TRBV24-1 and TRBJ2-5, with 11 bases aligning to TRBD2. V dropped 3 bases and J dropped 5; count of bases not matched to a gene: 7. Germline values: CDR1 KGHDR, CDR2 SFDVKD. CDR3 length: 16 residues. The CDR3 DNA reads as TGTGCCACCAGTGATCTCCAGACTAGCGGGACGGAGACCCAGTACTTC. Encoded protein: CATSDLQTSGTETQYF.

The chain joins TRBV20-1 to TRBJ1-2, with 7 bases lining up with TRBD1. The germline gives CDR1 DFQATT, CDR2 SNEGSKA (reference sequence). CDR3 length: 12 amino acids. Trimming cost V 5 bases and J 8 bases; bases outside gene matches: 8. For the CDR3, the DNA is TGCAGTGCTCTTAATCAGGGGGGGGGCTACACCTTC. Translation gives CSALNQGGGYTF.

This clonotype showed up just a few times. The rearrangement joins TRBV5-1 to TRBJ2-7; 7 bases match TRBD1. This CDR3 is built from 14 residues. Germline V gene lookup returns CDR1 SGHRS and CDR2 YFSETQ. Trimming took 4 bases from V and 0 from J; bases not matched to a gene: 4. The CDR3 is CASSETGSSYEQYF. CDR3 DNA: TGCGCCAGCAGCGAGACAGGGAGCTCCTACGAGCAGTACTTC.

This clonotype was seen many times. V and J are TRBV11-2 and TRBJ1-1, with D uncertain. Germline V gene data show CDR1 as SGHAT and CDR2 as FQNNGV. This CDR3 comprises 16 residues. V dropped 7 bases and J dropped 2 bases, with 20 bases sitting between them. The CDR3 nucleotides read TGTGCCAGCACCCCGGTGCGGGGTTCGAGAAACACTGAAGCTTTCTTT. Protein sequence: CASTPVRGSRNTEAFF.

The sample holds a few counts of this clonotype. The CDR3 region has the DNA TGTGCCTGGCGGGGACAGATCACCGGGGAGCTGTTTTTT. It is translated as CAWRGQITGELFF. The chain carries TRBV30 and TRBJ2-2; 7 bases match TRBD1. Looked up from germline, CDR1 is GTSNPN and CDR2 is SVGIG (reference sequence). V was clipped by 5 bases and J by 4 bases; unmatched bases: 4. The CDR3 sequence is 13 residues long.

The chain combines TRBV20-1 with TRBJ2-3; no clear D gene. Germline CDR1 and CDR2: DFQATT and SNEGSKA (reference sequence). V lost 2 bases and J 4 bases, leaving 10 bases between the germline ends. The CDR3 runs to 13 residues. Written as DNA, the CDR3 is TGCAGTGCTAGACCCGTGGTTGCAGATACGCAGTATTTT. It codes for CSARPVVADTQYF.

The rearrangement links TRBV6-2 or TRBV6-3 to TRBJ1-2, with 11 bases lining up with TRBD1. Per germline, CDR1 MNHEY and CDR2 SVGEGT. Losses at the gene ends were 6 bases for V and 12 bases for J; bases not matched to a gene: 18. This CDR3 has 16 amino acids. The CDR3 spells CASRPGQGALVGGHTF. The CDR3 bases are TGTGCCAGCAGACCCGGACAGGGGGCGTTGGTGGGCGGCCACACCTTC.

This chain connects TRBV6-5 to TRBJ1-4, with 7 bases identical to TRBD1. V dropped 6 bases and J dropped 8; count of bases not matched to a gene: 12. CDR1 and CDR2 (germline): MNHEY, SVGAGI. The CDR3 has 15 residues. The DNA for the CDR3 is TGTGCCAGCAGACCAAAACAGGGGCTCAAGGAAAAACTGTTTTTT. Encoded protein: CASRPKQGLKEKLFF.

This clonotype has just a few counts. V and J are TRBV29-1 and TRBJ2-4; 8 bases fit TRBD2. V was clipped by 0 bases and J by 3 bases; unmatched bases: 7. The CDR3 has 16 amino acids. Germline lookup yields CDR1 SQVTM and CDR2 ANQGSEA. The DNA of the CDR3 is TGCAGCGTTGAAGATCCTAGCGGGTGGGGCAAAAACATTCAGTACTTC. Translated, it gives CSVEDPSGWGKNIQYF.

About this clonotype itself: A read error is likely, as this CDR3 ends without the conserved phenylalanine or tryptophan. V gene TRBV7-6 combines with J gene TRBJ2-5; D perhaps matches TRBD2 (6 bases). Germline values: CDR1 SGHVS, CDR2 FNYEAQ. The CDR3 is 14 residues long. V was clipped by 0 bases and J by 5 bases, with 10 bases between them. The CDR3 reads CASSLAPSVETQYL. CDR3 DNA: TGTGCCAGCAGCTTAGCGCCTAGCGTGGAGACCCAGTACCTC.

The chain employs TRBV7-9 and TRBJ1-3; D is undetermined. The CDR3 loop spans 16 amino acids. V was clipped by 4 bases and J by 8 bases, with 21 bases between them. The germline V gene has CDR1 SEHNR and CDR2 FQNEAQ (reference sequence). The CDR3 spells CASSSPWKESSHTIYF. The CDR3 nucleotides are TGTGCCAGCAGCTCACCTTGGAAGGAGTCCTCACACACCATATATTTT.

This clonotype was seen a few times. The V call is TRBV7-9, the J call TRBJ2-1; 7 bases are shared with TRBD1. CDR1 SEHNR and CDR2 FQNEAQ come from the germline V gene (reference sequence). There are 12 residues in the CDR3. V lost 1 base to trimming and J lost 14 bases; unmatched junction nucleotides: 5. For the CDR3, the DNA is TGTGCCAGCAGCTTAGGAGGGGGCCTGGAGTTCTTC. This gives the protein CASSLGGGLEFF.

To note about this clonotype: At one end the junction does not follow the germline gene, possibly because of a read error. V gene TRBV24-1 combines with J gene TRBJ2-5; 12 nucleotides align to TRBD2. The CDR3 is made up of 14 amino acids. The germline V gene has CDR1 KGHDR and CDR2 SFDVKD. The CDR3 loop is CATKTSGSWETQYF. The CDR3 DNA sequence: TGTGCCACCAAGACTAGCGGGAGCTGGGAGACACAGTACTTC.

Ten or more counts support this clonotype. This chain uses TRBV29-1 with TRBJ1-5; possible D gene TRBD1, 5 bases. This CDR3 has 12 residues. Trimming pared 4 bases from V and 3 bases from J, leaving 7 bases between. Germline-derived CDR1 and CDR2 are SQVTM and ANQGSEA. In DNA, the CDR3 is TGCAGCGTTGGGGACCTCAATCAGCCCCAGCATTTT. It translates to CSVGDLNQPQHF.

J is TRBJ2-3 and V is TRBV28; 7 bases match TRBD2. V was pared by 6 bases and J by 4 bases, with 7 bases of the junction left unmatched. The germline gives CDR1 MDHEN, CDR2 SYDVKM. The CDR3 is 14 residues long. The CDR3 region is CASRLASGADTQYF. The CDR3 bases are TGTGCCAGCAGGCTGGCTAGCGGCGCAGATACGCAGTATTTT.

There are a few counts of this clonotype. This chain connects TRBV7-2 to TRBJ2-3, with unresolved D. V lost 1 base to trimming and J lost 2 bases, with 7 bases between them. Germline CDR1 reads SGHTA; CDR2 reads FQGNSA. This CDR3 has 14 residues. The CDR3 is CASSLVRNTDTQYF. In nucleotides, the CDR3 is TGTGCCAGCAGCTTAGTCAGGAACACAGATACGCAGTATTTT.